This entry features one T cell receptor beta chain sequence. Germline values: CDR1 MDHEN, CDR2 SYDVKM. After removal of 6 bases from V and 6 bases from J, the junction contained 9 bases not matched to a gene. The CDR3 is 14 residues long. The sample comes from a study of blood T cell repertoires in COVID-19. Study background: From the United States, Italy and Spain came samples of acute and convalescent COVID-19. The cDNA or gDNA used as material had been derived from T cells, B-cell-depleted T cells, or PBMCs.

Authors' analysis steps: From reference gene primer amplification, estimates of nucleated cell counts were derived. TCRdb's table, derived via immunoSEQ multiplex PCR, lists solely in-frame clones and lacks some. For V, J and clone size, that table is used; D and trimming come from the DNA. The sample includes 200,000 to 250,000 clones, about 88% of them seen just once. The sample was peripheral blood. The genes are TRBV28 and TRBJ1-1; 8 bases are a match to TRBD1. This clonotype was obtained from a woman aged 60-75 years with acute or convalescent COVID-19. The CDR3 here is CASRVNHRGAEAFF. As DNA, the CDR3 is TGTGCCAGCAGAGTAAATCACAGGGGGGCTGAAGCTTTCTTT. Variable domain in full (rest from reference TRBV28 and TRBJ1-1): DVKVTQSSRYLVKRTGEKVFLECVQDMDHENMFWYRQDPGLGLRLIYFSYDVKMKEKGDIPEGYSVSREKKERFSLILESASTNQTSMYLCASRVNHRGAEAFFGQGTRLTVV.